Listed below are T cell receptor beta chains from one sample, sequenced in a study of T cells in localized non-small cell lung cancer. Measured with immunoSEQ multiplex PCR; TCRdb has only the in-frame clones, and not every one. The sample records about 27,000 clones, 80% to 95% being singletons. The sample was peripheral blood, taken before any cancer treatment. These receptors all come from a woman aged 40-69 years with stage I lung adenocarcinoma. Both conserved end residues are part of each CDR3. The D gene is left open where the match is weak. Clone size appears in some rows only: once, few, many, or a class for an expanded clone.

v_gene	d_gene	abundance	j_gene	CDR3nt	CDR3aa
TRBV19	-	-	TRBJ2-7	TGTGCCAGTAGTATAGCGGGGCAGGCGGGCGAGCAGTACTTC	CASSIAGQAGEQYF
TRBV7-8	-	-	TRBJ2-1	TGTGCCAGCAGCTTAGGGACGGAAAGGGAGCAGTTCTTC	CASSLGTEREQFF
TRBV7-4	-	-	TRBJ1-4	TGTGCCAGCAGTTTTGGCCTAACTAATGAAAAACTGTTTTTT	CASSFGLTNEKLFF
TRBV19	TRBD2	-	TRBJ2-3	TGTGCCAGTAGTCTTAGCGGGAGGGATGTAGATACGCAGTATTTT	CASSLSGRDVDTQYF
TRBV25-1	-	-	TRBJ1-2	TGTGCCAACCCCTCAGCGAACTATGGCTACACCTTC	CANPSANYGYTF
TRBV18	TRBD1	-	TRBJ1-1	TGTGCCAGCTCATTCAACAGGGGGCAGGAAGCTTTCTTT	CASSFNRGQEAFF
TRBV29-1	-	-	TRBJ1-1	TGCAGCGCCGGTAGGGGAACTGAAGCTTTCTTT	CSAGRGTEAFF
TRBV4-2	-	-	TRBJ1-2	TGTGCCAGCAGCCAAGATCCTACCCCAAACGGCTACACCTTC	CASSQDPTPNGYTF
TRBV19	-	-	TRBJ2-5	TGTGCCAGTAGTATCGGGGCCCAAGAGACCCAGTACTTC	CASSIGAQETQYF
TRBV19	-	once	TRBJ1-3	TGTGCCACACGGAGGGGAAGGGCAAACTCTGGAAACACCATATATTTT	CATRRGRANSGNTIYF
TRBV6-5	-	-	TRBJ1-1	TGTGCCAGCAGGAACCTGCAGGGGAGGGCTGAAGCTTTCTTT	CASRNLQGRAEAFF
TRBV6-4	TRBD2	-	TRBJ2-3	TGTGCCCTTGAGGGGGGTAGCGGGAGAAGGGCAGATACGCAGTATTTT	CALEGGSGRRADTQYF
TRBV28	-	-	TRBJ1-3	TGTGCCAGCAGTCCAGGCGGATTTCTTAGAAACACCATATATTTT	CASSPGGFLRNTIYF
TRBV15	TRBD2	once	TRBJ2-3	TGTGCCACCAGCAGAGGGAATAGCGGGAAAAGCACAGATACGCAGTATTTT	CATSRGNSGKSTDTQYF
TRBV30	TRBD2	-	TRBJ2-3	TGTGCCTGGAGTGTAATACTAGCGGGAGACGGCACAGATACGCAGTATTTT	CAWSVILAGDGTDTQYF
TRBV19	-	-	TRBJ1-1	TGTGCCAGTAGGGCTATGAACACTGAAGCTTTCTTT	CASRAMNTEAFF
TRBV15	TRBD2	-	TRBJ2-3	TGTGCCACCAGCAGAGGACTAGCGGGGGCCACAGATACGCAGTATTTT	CATSRGLAGATDTQYF
TRBV7-9	-	-	TRBJ1-4	TGTGCCAGCAGCTATGGGGGGCAGTACGAAAAACTGTTTTTT	CASSYGGQYEKLFF
TRBV7-9	TRBD1	-	TRBJ2-3	TGTGCCAGCACCTCCCTAGGGGGCAGGGGGCTTGCAGATACGCAGTATTTT	CASTSLGGRGLADTQYF
TRBV19	TRBD1	-	TRBJ1-2	TGTGCCAGTAGTATGGACAGGGGAAACTATGGCTACACCTTC	CASSMDRGNYGYTF
TRBV11-2	-	-	TRBJ1-5	TGTGCCAGCAGCCCGGACACTAATCAGCCCCAGCATTTT	CASSPDTNQPQHF
TRBV4-3	-	-	TRBJ2-3	TGCGCCAGCAGCCAAGTGGCACCAAGCACAGATACGCAGTATTTT	CASSQVAPSTDTQYF
TRBV9	-	-	TRBJ2-1	TGTGCCAGCAGCGTAGTCCCCGTTAACAATGAGCAGTTCTTC	CASSVVPVNNEQFF
TRBV6-1	-	few	TRBJ1-1	TGTGCCAGCAGAACAGAAACGATGAACACTGAAGCTTTCTTT	CASRTETMNTEAFF